The 3 T cell receptor beta chains reported below all come from one sample, sequenced in a study of cytomegalovirus exposure and HLA in healthy donors (TCRdb year 2017). The receptor library was made with the immunoSEQ multiplex PCR assay. The multiplex PCR relied on a mix of 60 forward primers for TCR Vbeta segments and 13 reverse primers for TCR Jbeta segments. As stored in TCRdb, this immuneACCESS dataset retains in-frame rearrangements with V and J assigned. A fraction of the clones does not appear; measured against another copy, unresolved V genes explain less than half of the discrepancy, and the remainder lacks a known reason. The sample's records list tens of thousands of clones. Clones ranked in the top ten supply around 1.1% of the sample. Sequenced input: PBMCs. These receptors originate from a woman under 40 in good health and CMV-seronegative.

The chain is built from TRBV18 and TRBJ2-3; maybe TRBD2 (5 bases). Trimming removed 3 bases from V and 2 bases from J, with 12 bases in between. From germline, CDR1 is KGHSH and CDR2 LQKENI. The length of the CDR3 is 15 residues. CDR3: CASSPEALYTDTQYF. The CDR3 DNA reads as TGTGCCAGCTCACCGGAGGCACTATACACAGATACGCAGTATTTT.

The chain links TRBV19 to TRBJ1-5; possibly TRBD1 for D (6 bases). Trimming stripped 2 bases from V and 6 bases from J, with 11 bases between. Germline lookup yields CDR1 LNHDA and CDR2 SQIVND (reference sequence). This CDR3 region has 14 residues. The CDR3 DNA reads TGTGCCAGTAGTATACAACAGGGCCGTCAGCCCCAGCATTTT. Residues: CASSIQQGRQPQHF.

The chain couples TRBV6-5 to TRBJ1-2, with TRBD1 matching 8 bases. Germline CDR1 reads MNHEY; CDR2 reads SVGAGI. There are 13 residues in the CDR3. Unmatched junction bases numbered 7, after V lost 6 bases and J lost 7 bases. For the CDR3, the DNA is TGTGCCAGCAGGCCGACAGGGGCGGGTGGCTACACCTTC. Translating gives CASRPTGAGGYTF.